This TCR beta chain was recovered during a study of blood T cell repertoires in COVID-19. TCRdb's copy holds only in-frame clones and misses some; the assay was immunoSEQ multiplex PCR. The table includes some 50,000 clones, around 80% detected once. The CDR3 consists of 17 residues. V was cut by 6 bases and J by 0 bases, with 18 bases left in between. Germline CDR1 SEHNR, CDR2 FQNEAQ (reference sequence). Sequencing used peripheral blood. V and J are TRBV7-9 and TRBJ1-3, with D unclear. The TCR was taken from a woman aged 80 or over with acute or convalescent COVID-19. CDR3 amino acids: CASRSIGRLNSGNTIYF. The DNA of the CDR3 is TGTGCCAGCAGATCTATCGGCAGACTCAACTCTGGAAACACCATATATTTT.